The sequence of this T cell receptor (beta chain) was determined in a study of shared clonotypes between healthy human individuals. Study-level points and caveats: Some naive CD4 clonotypes, 4.5% to 5.5%, turned up in common across a handful of donors. Since donors were few, the genetic and exposure-history diversity represented was limited.

Trimming at V came to 4 bases and at J to 3 bases, leaving 12 bases not matched to a gene. This CDR3 contains 19 residues. Germline loops: CDR1 SEHNR, CDR2 FQNEAQ (reference sequence). This table comes from immunoSEQ multiplex PCR, and its TCRdb copy is limited to in-frame clones, with some not included. The table has approximately 1.5 million clones, approximately 98.5% seen once. Every donor was a Caucasian adult from Nashville, Tennessee. Turning to this clone: The target antigen is unknown.

The origin of this receptor is a man in his thirties or forties in good health. V is TRBV7-9 and J is TRBJ2-1, with TRBD2 matching over 13 bases. Specimen: naive CD4+ T cells sorted from blood. As for subset: CD45RA+ positively selected. In DNA, the CDR3 is TGTGCCAGCAGCTCCTCCGGGACTAGCGGGACCCCATACTACAATGAGCAGTTCTTC. Translating gives CASSSSGTSGTPYYNEQFF.